This T cell receptor (beta chain) was obtained from a study of shared clonotypes between healthy human individuals. Naive CD8 cells were CD45RO-negative, positively selected for CCR7, excluding terminally differentiated effector memory CD45RA+ cells. Trimming removed 0 bases at V and 0 bases at J, with 8 bases between. This CDR3 contains 15 residues. In germline, CDR1 is MNHEY, CDR2 SMNVEV (reference sequence). Libraries were prepared by immunoSEQ multiplex PCR; TCRdb keeps only in-frame clonotypes and omits some of them. The data hold some 1,900,000 clones, with approximately 95% observed a single time.

The TCR originated in a man aged 18 to 35 in good health. This chain links TRBV27 with TRBJ1-1, with no clear D. Source material: naive CD8+ T cells sorted from blood. The CDR3 nucleotides read TGTGCCAGCAGTTTATCGGGCAGCATGAACACTGAAGCTTTCTTT. This gives the protein CASSLSGSMNTEAFF.